Following are 2 T cell receptor beta chains from one sample sequenced in a study of radiotherapy plus CTLA-4 blockade in lung cancer. The protocol was immunoSEQ multiplex PCR, while the TCRdb copy is restricted to in-frame clones and leaves out a portion. The sample includes around 80,000 clones, around 74% of them seen just once. The sample here was peripheral blood, taken from a patient treated with radiotherapy plus ipilimumab. The source of these receptors is a human donor with non-small cell lung cancer whose response to radiotherapy plus ipilimumab could not be evaluated.

The chain uses TRBV19 and TRBJ2-5, with 7 positions matching TRBD1. CDR3 length: 13 amino acids. Trimming at V came to 8 bases and at J to 4 bases, leaving 7 bases not matched to a gene. The germline CDR1 and CDR2 sequences are LNHDA and SQIVND (reference sequence). In DNA, the CDR3 is TGTGCCAGTGGCCCCCCAGGGGGAGAGACCCAGTACTTC. Encoded protein: CASGPPGGETQYF. Filled out from reference TRBV19 and TRBJ2-5, the complete variable domain reads DGGITQSPKYLFRKEGQNVTLSCEQNLNHDAMYWYRQDPGQGLRLIYYSQIVNDFQKGDIAEGYSVSREKKESFPLTVTSAQKNPTAFYLCASGPPGGETQYFGPGTRLLVL.

This clone was seen only a few times. The V and J genes are TRBV9 and TRBJ2-2; TRBD1 agrees at 7 bases. The CDR3 runs to 13 residues. Trimming removed 3 bases from V and 5 bases from J; junction bases left unmatched: 1. The germline V gene has CDR1 SGDLS and CDR2 YYNGEE. CDR3 amino acids: CASSATGTGELFF. The CDR3 DNA reads TGTGCCAGCAGCGCGACAGGGACCGGGGAGCTGTTTTTT.